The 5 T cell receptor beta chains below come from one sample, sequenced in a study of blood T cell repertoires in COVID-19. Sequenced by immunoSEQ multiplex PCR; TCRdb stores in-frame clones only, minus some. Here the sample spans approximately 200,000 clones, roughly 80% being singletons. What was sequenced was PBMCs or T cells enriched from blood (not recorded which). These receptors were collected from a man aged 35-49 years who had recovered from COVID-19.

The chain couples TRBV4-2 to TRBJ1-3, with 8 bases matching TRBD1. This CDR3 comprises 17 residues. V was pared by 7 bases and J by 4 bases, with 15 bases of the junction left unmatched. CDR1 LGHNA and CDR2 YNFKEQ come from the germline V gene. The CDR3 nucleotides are TGTGCCAGCACTCCCGGGGTGGCAGGGGGCCGGGGAAACACCATATATTTT. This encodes CASTPGVAGGRGNTIYF.

The CDR3 bases are TGTGCCACCTCCCGGGGACAGGGCAATTCCTATGGCTACACCTTC. Its translation: CATSRGQGNSYGYTF. The chain combines TRBV11-2 with TRBJ1-2, with 9 bases matching TRBD1. The V and J ends lost 10 bases and 4 bases, in that order; junction bases with no gene match: 13. The length of the CDR3 is 15 residues. CDR1 and CDR2 from the germline V gene are SGHAT and FQNNGV.

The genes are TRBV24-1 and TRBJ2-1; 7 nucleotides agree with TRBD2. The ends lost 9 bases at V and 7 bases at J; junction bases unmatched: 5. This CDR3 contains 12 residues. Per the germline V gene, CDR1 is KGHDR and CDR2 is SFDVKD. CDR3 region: CATATRGNEQFF. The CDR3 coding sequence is TGTGCCACCGCAACGCGGGGGAATGAGCAGTTCTTC.

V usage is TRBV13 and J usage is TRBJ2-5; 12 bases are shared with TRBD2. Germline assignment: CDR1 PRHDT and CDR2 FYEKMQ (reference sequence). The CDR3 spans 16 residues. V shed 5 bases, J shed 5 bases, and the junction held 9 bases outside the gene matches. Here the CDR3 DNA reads TGTGCCAGCAGCAAGGCTAGCGGGAGGGCCCGGGAGACCCAGTACTTC. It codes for CASSKASGRARETQYF.

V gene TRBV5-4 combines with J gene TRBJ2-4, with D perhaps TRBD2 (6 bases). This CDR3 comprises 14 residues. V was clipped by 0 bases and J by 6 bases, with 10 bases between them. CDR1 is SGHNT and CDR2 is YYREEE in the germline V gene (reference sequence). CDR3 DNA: TGTGCCAGCAGCTTGGCGGGAGAGGGAAACATTCAGTACTTC. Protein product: CASSLAGEGNIQYF.